This T cell receptor beta chain comes out of a study of cytomegalovirus exposure and HLA in healthy donors. A remark on this clone: No antigen is known for it.

CDR1 is SGHAT and CDR2 is FQNNGV in the germline V gene. This CDR3 contains 16 residues. Trimming shortened V by 1 base and J by 2 bases, and 15 bases separated the two germline ends. TCRdb's copy holds only in-frame clones and misses some; the assay was immunoSEQ multiplex PCR. Of around 400,000 clones listed, about nine tenths are singletons. Findings and caveats of the study: Across donors, most TCRs were seen rarely, yet some public ones were widespread.

This TCR came from a woman aged 18-29 years in good health and CMV-seronegative. The sample consisted of PBMCs. This chain uses TRBV11-2 with TRBJ2-7, with D tentatively TRBD1 (6 bases). The CDR3: CASSLGQAGATYEQYF. Here the CDR3 DNA reads TGTGCCAGCAGCTTAGGTCAGGCAGGGGCCACCTACGAGCAGTACTTC.